The clone carrying this T cell receptor (beta chain) was counted at least ten times. The data originate from a study of T cells in Graves' hyperthyroidism and ophthalmopathy. V shed 3 bases, J shed 1 base, and the junction held 7 bases outside the gene matches. CDR3 length equals 18 residues. The germline CDR1 and CDR2 sequences are SGHAT and FQNNGV. RNA transcripts were the template for amplifying TCR beta CDR3 regions. During a first-round RT-PCR of the TCR CDR3, the HTBI primer set was used. TCRdb re-called the multiplex PCR reads with MiXCR, one entry per CDR3 protein. The repertoire holds a few hundred thousand distinct CDR3 sequences, with 14% to 15% as singletons.

Sequencing was carried out using blood. The chain couples TRBV11-2 to TRBJ2-2; 11 nucleotides line up with TRBD2. This sequence originates from a woman aged 40-49 years with Graves' hyperthyroidism that later progressed to Graves' ophthalmopathy. This chain's CDR3 is CASSFILTSGGNTGELFF. The CDR3 DNA is TGTGCCAGCAGCTTCATCCTTACTAGCGGGGGGAACACCGGGGAGCTGTTTTTT.